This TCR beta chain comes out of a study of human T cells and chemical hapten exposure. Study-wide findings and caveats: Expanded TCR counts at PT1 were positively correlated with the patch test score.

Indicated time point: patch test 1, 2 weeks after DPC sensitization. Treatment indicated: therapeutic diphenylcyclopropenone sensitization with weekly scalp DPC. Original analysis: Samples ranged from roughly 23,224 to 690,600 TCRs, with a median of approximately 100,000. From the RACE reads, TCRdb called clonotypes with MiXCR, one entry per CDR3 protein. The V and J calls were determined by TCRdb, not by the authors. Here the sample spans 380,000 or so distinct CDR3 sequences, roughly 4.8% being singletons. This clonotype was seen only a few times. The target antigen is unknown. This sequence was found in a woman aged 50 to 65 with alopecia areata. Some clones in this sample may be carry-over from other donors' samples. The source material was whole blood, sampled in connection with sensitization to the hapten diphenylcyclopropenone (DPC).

The CDR3 DNA follows: TGTGCCAGCAATAGACACGGGGCCAACGTCCTGACTTTC. This gives the protein CASNRHGANVLTF. The chain joins TRBV6-2 or TRBV6-3 to TRBJ2-6; D remains ambiguous. Trimming stripped 7 bases from V and 4 bases from J, with 8 bases between. Looked up from germline, CDR1 is MNHEY and CDR2 is SVGEGT. The CDR3 spans 13 residues.